The clone carrying this T cell receptor (beta chain) was observed a few times. This sample is part of a study of blood T cell repertoires in COVID-19. Study information: Samples taken during acute and convalescent COVID-19 were collected in the United States, Italy and Spain.

Profiling relied on immunoSEQ multiplex PCR, and the TCRdb table lists in-frame clones only, not all of them. Of fewer than 80,000 clones listed, 80% to 90% are singletons. CDR1 is SGDLS and CDR2 is YYNGEE in the germline V gene. V trimming: 4 bases; J trimming: 2 bases; junction bases outside the gene matches: 4. The CDR3 consists of 15 residues. The TCR comes from a young man with acute or convalescent COVID-19. Sequenced sample: peripheral blood. The V gene is TRBV9, the J gene TRBJ1-3, with 9 bases fitting TRBD1. The CDR3 region is CASSTGGWTGNTIYF. In DNA, the CDR3 is TGTGCCAGCAGCACAGGGGGCTGGACTGGAAACACCATATATTTT.